What follows is one TCR beta chain and its context. Its specificity is unknown. Together with a sample-barcoded 5' primer, a J-beta primer mix was included in a second PCR lasting about 7 to 11 cycles. TCRdb re-analysed the 5' RACE reads in MiXCR, keeping a single row per CDR3 protein. The sample lists about 1,400,000 distinct CDR3 sequences; 59% were seen once. This entry comes from a study of blood T cells in healthy people across ages. Study results and caveats: The donors' CMV status was not determined, possibly confounding changes in expanded clonotypes.

Total RNA was isolated from each sample in quantities of at least 6 micrograms. The germline V and J ends were trimmed by 4 bases and 6 bases, with 9 bases remaining between them. The CDR3 spans 12 residues. Looked up from germline, CDR1 is SEHNR and CDR2 is FQNEAQ (reference sequence). This sequence was found in a man younger than 30 in good health. V usage is TRBV7-9 and J usage is TRBJ1-1, with D tentatively TRBD1 (5 bases). Source material: blood. The CDR3 DNA reads TGTGCCAGCAGCTCCTCGACAGCTGAAGCTTTCTTT. It codes for CASSSSTAEAFF.